The entry that follows covers one T cell receptor beta chain sequence. Antigen specificity is unknown. The data belong to a study of cytomegalovirus exposure and HLA in healthy donors. In the study overall: Researchers found that roughly 77% of almost 400 genotyped donors fell within the Caucasian-associated ancestry cluster.

Study-level points and caveats: HLA alleles showed associations with around 15,000 TCR beta sequences in a later analysis, at a 0.05 false discovery rate. High specificity and sensitivity for cytomegalovirus status were reported for the classifier.

V lost 4 bases and J lost 2; bases outside the gene matches: 2. Germline values: CDR1 LGHNA, CDR2 YNFKEQ. The CDR3 is 14 residues long. PCR amplification relied on 60 Vbeta primers (plus 13 Jbeta primers). Using immunoSEQ multiplex PCR, the repertoire was profiled, and TCRdb retains in-frame clones only, with some absent. The sample has 110,000 to 150,000 clones; 60% to 85% are singletons. The chain is built from TRBV4-2 and TRBJ1-2, with 9 bases identical to TRBD1. The sequence was collected from a man aged 18-30 years in good health and CMV-seronegative. Sequencing input: PBMCs. CDR3 protein: CASSLGTGNYGYTF. The CDR3 bases are TGTGCCAGCAGCCTGGGGACAGGGAACTATGGCTACACCTTC.